This TCR beta chain emerged from a study of early T cells in non-severe SARS-CoV-2 infection. Study information: The authors sequenced bulk RNA from unsorted whole blood, leaving chains unpaired.

Individually, cDNA molecules had unique molecular identifiers attached to them. TCRdb re-derived calls from the 5' RACE reads in MiXCR, one entry per CDR3 protein. This sample has roughly 65,000 distinct CDR3 sequences, with about a tenth found just once. This clonotype was detected a few times. Antigen specificity is unknown. Findings and caveats of the study: VDJdb matching favored anti-spike CD8 responses, missing private and CD4 specificities.

The sequenced material came from whole blood. This clonotype was obtained from an adult who was a healthcare worker with PCR-confirmed SARS-CoV-2 infection or an uninfected control (not recorded which).

The CDR3 DNA follows: TGCAGTGCTGGGACCATTCAAGAGACCCAGTACTTC. Residues: CSAGTIQETQYF. The chain carries TRBV20-1 and TRBJ2-5; D is possibly TRBD1 or TRBD2 (5 bases each). V lost 5 bases, J lost 2 bases, and 9 bases lay in between. The CDR3 has 12 residues. Germline loops: CDR1 DFQATT, CDR2 SNEGSKA (reference sequence).